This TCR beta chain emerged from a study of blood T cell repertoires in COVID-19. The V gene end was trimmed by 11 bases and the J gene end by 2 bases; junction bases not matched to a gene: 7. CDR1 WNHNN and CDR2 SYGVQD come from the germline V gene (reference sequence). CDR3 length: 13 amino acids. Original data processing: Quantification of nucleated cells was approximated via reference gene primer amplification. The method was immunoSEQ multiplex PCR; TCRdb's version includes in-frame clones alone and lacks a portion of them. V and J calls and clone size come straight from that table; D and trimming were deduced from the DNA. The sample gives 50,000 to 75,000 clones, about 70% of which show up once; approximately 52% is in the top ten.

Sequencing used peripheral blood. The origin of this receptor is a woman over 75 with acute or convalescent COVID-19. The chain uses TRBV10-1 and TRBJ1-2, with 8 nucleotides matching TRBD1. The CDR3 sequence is CASWTGKNYGYTF. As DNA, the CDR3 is TGCGCCTCATGGACAGGGAAGAACTATGGCTACACCTTC.